The present T cell receptor (beta chain) was sequenced within a study of naive and memory T cell subsets (dated by TCRdb to 2016 to 2017). Context from the whole study: An open-source, UMI-based TCR alpha and beta sequencing pipeline was applied to sorted naive and memory peripheral blood T cell subsets. Complete agreement was observed between the functional CMV T cell responses and the IgG serology results. RNA was DNase-treated and reverse transcribed with TCR constant-region primers, mostly using SuperScript III.

The library came from UMI-ligation and nested PCR. An equimolar mix of two oligonucleotides covering both TRBC1 and TRBC2 was used as the beta constant-region primer. Four rounds of PCR, combining the SP2 primer with nested alpha and beta constant-region primers, were used to amplify the ligated cDNA. A single-stranded oligonucleotide carrying the SP2 primer and a 12-nucleotide UMI was ligated to the 3' end of the cDNA by T4 RNA ligase 1. Incubation of the ligation reaction lasted roughly 20-25 hours at 16 degrees C. To avoid over-amplification, PCR2 was usually performed as a SYBR Green qPCR and halted once a predetermined threshold was reached. All purifications after the first were performed with Agencourt AMPure XP magnetic beads. Libraries were quantified by Qubit and checked on a TapeStation, with a main peak expected near 650 bp. The pooled libraries were sequenced on an Illumina MiSeq using v2 2x251 paired-end kits, which usually yielded roughly 0.95-2.2 million reads per sample. Each sample library was pooled at approximately 4.2 nM, and about 5-7% PhiX was included to improve cluster recognition. In the source study's methods: FASTQ reads processed by Demultiplexor were assigned V and J genes by Decombinator through tag matching that tolerated a single base-pair mismatch. By using UMIs, Collapsinator corrected both sequencing errors and the frequency errors caused by PCR heterogeneity. TCRs were translated and CDR3s were extracted from the conserved cysteine to the FGXG phenylalanine by CDR3Translator, with non-productive sequences being flagged. Gini, Shannon entropy and inverse Simpson indices were calculated on repertoires subsampled to equal numbers of UMI-defined TCRs. Clonotype abundance distributions were fitted to a power law by maximum likelihood within the linear range. Similar UMI counts, unique TCR numbers and clonal distributions were obtained with the pipeline and with MIGEC on one naive CD8 sample. Repertoires were searched for about 7,000 CMV-associated CDR3 sequences compiled from VDJdb and a published dataset. TCRdb reworked the public reads: Q25 trimming with fastp, MiXCR clone assembly, productive beta chains retained. Every CDR3 protein is listed once, alongside the most common genes and DNA of its rows. TCRdb, rather than the study authors, made the V and J calls. This sample is represented by about 120,000 distinct CDR3 sequences; 36% of them were singletons. The ten largest make up 0.75% to 1% of the sample.

Separate amplification of TCR alpha and beta chain libraries was performed from the second PCR step onward. CMV status of each donor was established by measuring IFNgamma production from CD4+ T cells after fresh PBMCs were stimulated overnight with CMV viral lysate. CD4 T cells were positively selected using Miltenyi beads, after which CD8 T cells were positively selected from the CD4-negative fraction. Cells stained for CD3, CD4, CD8, CD45RA, CD27 and a live/dead dye were sorted on a BD Aria II into four subsets by CD45RA and CD27. Three healthy volunteers provided blood, and each donor's sample was split into CD4 and CD8 T cells and then further divided into four differentiation subsets. Roughly 120 ml of peripheral blood was collected from each donor, and PBMC were isolated by Ficoll-Paque PLUS density-gradient centrifugation. After sorting, cells were lysed in RLT buffer, RNA was extracted using a Qiagen RNeasy kit, and the extracted RNA was stored at -80 degrees C.

In regard to this clonotype: This receptor's antigen is unknown. Per-base quality was not reported, and no clone a single base away is much larger than it.

What the authors observed across the whole study: Gini index rose and Shannon and inverse Simpson diversity fell from naive through CM, EM and EMRA in both CD4 and CD8 cells. RNA-based TCR counts may be influenced by expression changes linked to T cell activation and differentiation. The repertoire findings for the naive and memory subsets could not be validated against a ground truth because none was available. The abundance of TCRs followed a power law with an exponent that differed between naive and memory subsets yet stayed consistent across the three individuals. A clonotype was defined as a single alpha or beta chain sequence rather than as a paired alpha/beta receptor. Following error correction, more than 90% of naive TCR sequences occurred only once, which made naive abundance distributions much steeper than those of memory subsets.

From a lookup of the germline V gene, CDR1 and CDR2 are MDHEN and SYDVKM. V is cut back by 7 bases and J by 6 bases, with 7 bases in the junction unmatched. The CDR3, from cysteine to phenylalanine, totals 14 residues. Just CDR3 DNA is preserved here, 42 bases in frame from base 1. The origin of this receptor is a human donor in good health. The sequenced sample was central memory CD4+ T cells from blood. Per the publication, the cell subset or site label means: central memory, CD45RA- CD27+. The chain links TRBV28 with TRBJ2-1; 9 junctional bases match TRBD2. The base sequence is TGTGCCAGCATCAAAGCGGGAGGAGGCAATGAGCAGTTCTTC. Its translation is CASIKAGGGNEQFF.